These 32 T cell receptor beta chains share one sample of origin, sequenced in a study of radiotherapy plus CTLA-4 blockade in lung cancer. Data came from immunoSEQ multiplex PCR; TCRdb stores just in-frame clones and leaves some out. The table has about 94,000 clones, 80% to 85% seen once; the top ten hold more than 20%. The sample consisted of peripheral blood, taken from a patient treated with radiotherapy plus ipilimumab. The receptors shown here come from a human donor with non-small cell lung cancer that progressed on radiotherapy plus ipilimumab.

The chain employs TRBV7-9 and TRBJ1-3, with D hard to call. This CDR3 spans 12 amino acids. Germline V CDR1 and CDR2: SEHNR, FQNEAQ (reference sequence). Deletions cut 5 bases from V and 2 bases from J, with 4 bases between. The CDR3 DNA follows: TGTGCCAGCAGCACGGCTGGAAACACCATATATTTT. Protein sequence: CASSTAGNTIYF.

The table lists this clone with a few counts. V and J are TRBV5-1 and TRBJ2-5, with D possibly being TRBD1 (6 bases). The CDR3 contains 15 residues. Trimming took off 4 bases at V and 2 bases at J, with 15 bases between the two ends. CDR1 is SGHRS and CDR2 is YFSETQ in the germline V gene. The CDR3 DNA reads TGCGCCAGCAGCCAATCCCAGGGGCCGCAAGAGACCCAGTACTTC. Protein product: CASSQSQGPQETQYF. Full variable domain (rest looked up from reference TRBV5-1 and TRBJ2-5): KAGVTQTPRYLIKTRGQQVTLSCSPISGHRSVSWYQQTPGQGLQFLFEYFSETQRNKGNFPGRFSGRQFSNSRSEMNVSTLELGDSALYLCASSQSQGPQETQYFGPGTRLLVL.

The chain employs TRBV11-2 and TRBJ2-1; 12 bases are shared with TRBD2. V was clipped by 4 bases and J by 7 bases; unmatched bases: 2. Germline lookup yields CDR1 SGHAT and CDR2 FQNNGV. The CDR3 loop spans 14 amino acids. CDR3 bases: TGTGCCAGCAGCTCACTAGCGGGAGGTAATGAGCAGTTCTTC. This codes for CASSSLAGGNEQFF.

Here the CDR3 reads CASSSSGTAQETQYF. CDR3 DNA sequence: TGTGCCAGCAGCTCCTCCGGGACGGCCCAAGAGACCCAGTACTTC. The chain couples TRBV5-6 to TRBJ2-5; D might be TRBD1 or TRBD2, each matching 5 bases. The V end lost 3 bases, the J end lost 1 base, and 13 bases lay between the germline ends. Germline CDR1 reads SGHDT; CDR2 reads YYEEEE. The CDR3 runs to 15 residues.

This clone came up a few times. V is TRBV4-1 and J is TRBJ2-7; D may match TRBD1 or TRBD2 (5 bases each). This CDR3 has 13 amino acids. The V and J ends lost 0 bases and 6 bases respectively, with 9 bases between them. Germline loops: CDR1 MGHRA, CDR2 YSYEKL. This CDR3 is CASSQDWGSEQYV. The CDR3 DNA is TGCGCCAGCAGCCAAGATTGGGGGAGCGAGCAGTACGTC.

V is TRBV30 and J is TRBJ1-2; D is unclear. V lost 0 bases and J 3 bases, leaving 11 bases between the germline ends. The CDR3 runs to 14 residues. Germline CDR1 GTSNPN, CDR2 SVGIG (reference sequence). The CDR3 spells CAWSVDGNYYGYTF. The CDR3 bases are TGTGCCTGGAGTGTGGACGGGAACTACTATGGCTACACCTTC.

V usage is TRBV5-5 and J usage is TRBJ2-7; 9 bases align to TRBD1. With 3 bases clipped from V and 4 bases from J, the junction kept 14 bases outside the gene matches. Germline V lookup: CDR1 SGHKS, CDR2 YYEKEE (reference sequence). The CDR3 has 17 amino acids. The CDR3 protein is CASSSQPPGQGYYEQYF. CDR3 sequence (DNA): TGTGCCAGCAGCTCTCAACCTCCGGGACAGGGATATTACGAGCAGTACTTC.

This clone was counted a single time. The V call is TRBV30, the J call TRBJ2-7; D is possibly TRBD1 (5 bases). The CDR3 consists of 12 residues. Trimming shortened V by 2 bases and J by 3 bases, and 8 bases separated the two germline ends. Looked up from germline, CDR1 is GTSNPN and CDR2 is SVGIG (reference sequence). Here the CDR3 DNA reads TGTGCCTGGAGTTCAGGGTTCTACGAGCAGTACTTC. Residues: CAWSSGFYEQYF.

The rearrangement links TRBV7-3 to TRBJ2-1, with 13 bases lining up with TRBD2. V lost 4 bases to trimming and J lost 6 bases; unmatched junction nucleotides: 3. The CDR3 covers 15 residues. Germline V gene lookup returns CDR1 SGHTA and CDR2 FQGTGA. The CDR3 spells CASSYGTSGTNEQFF. The CDR3 DNA reads TGTGCCAGCAGCTACGGGACTAGCGGGACCAATGAGCAGTTCTTC.

This clone was found a few times. The chain links TRBV18 to TRBJ1-1, with unresolved D. This CDR3 contains 13 residues. Germline CDR1 reads KGHSH; CDR2 reads LQKENI. With 2 bases removed from V and 8 bases from J, the gap between germline ends came to 12 bases. This chain's CDR3 is CASSPGAQSEAFF. The CDR3 nucleotides are TGTGCCAGCTCACCAGGAGCACAGTCAGAAGCTTTCTTT. Supplemented by reference TRBV18 and TRBJ1-1, the full variable domain reads NAGVMQNPRHLVRRRGQEARLRCSPMKGHSHVYWYRQLPEEGLKFMVYLQKENIIDESGMPKERFSAEFPKEGPSILRIQQVVRGDSAAYFCASSPGAQSEAFFGQGTRLTVV.

This clone was detected a few times. The CDR3 DNA is TGTGCCAGCAGGAAACGTGAGGCGGGGTACGAGCAGTACGTC. It specifies CASRKREAGYEQYV. The chain carries TRBV5-8 and TRBJ2-7, with a weak D call TRBD2 (6 bases). V dropped 5 bases and J dropped 4 bases, with 16 bases sitting between them. Germline CDR1 SGHTS, CDR2 YDEGEE. The CDR3 is made up of 14 amino acids.

The chain links TRBV5-4 to TRBJ2-3; D not resolved. This CDR3 spans 13 amino acids. Germline CDR1 SGHNT, CDR2 YYREEE (reference sequence). The ends were cut back, 4 bases at V and 2 bases at J, with 8 bases in the middle. The CDR3 DNA reads TGTGCCAGCAGCCACAGACTCACAGATACGCAGTATTTT. It is translated as CASSHRLTDTQYF.

The chain links TRBV20-1 to TRBJ2-1; D uncertain. The germline CDR1 and CDR2 sequences are DFQATT and SNEGSKA (reference sequence). This CDR3 spans 10 amino acids. Trimming removed 3 bases from V and 4 bases from J, with 1 base in between. This CDR3 is CSARYNEQFF. The CDR3 DNA reads TGCAGTGCTAGGTACAATGAGCAGTTCTTC.

The rearrangement joins TRBV11-2 to TRBJ1-3, with 7 bases matching TRBD1. Germline V lookup: CDR1 SGHAT, CDR2 FQNNGV. This CDR3 has 16 amino acids. Trimming cost V 5 bases and J 1 base; bases outside gene matches: 8. This chain's CDR3 is CASSPRDSVSGNTIYF. For the CDR3, the DNA is TGTGCCAGCAGCCCCCGGGACAGCGTTTCTGGAAACACCATATATTTT.

The chain carries TRBV19 and TRBJ1-5, with 8 bases matching TRBD1. The ends lost 5 bases at V and 11 bases at J; junction bases unmatched: 11. Germline CDR1 is LNHDA and CDR2 is SQIVND (reference sequence). This CDR3 contains 14 residues. CDR3 coding DNA: TGTGCCAGTAGTCAGGACAGGGTCTTACAGGCCCAGCATTTT. Its protein is CASSQDRVLQAQHF.

This clone turned up a few times. The chain couples TRBV7-9 to TRBJ2-3, with 9 bases fitting TRBD2. The junction had 5 bases not matched to a gene; V was cut back by 10 bases and J by 3 bases. Per the germline V gene, CDR1 is SEHNR and CDR2 is FQNEAQ (reference sequence). CDR3 length: 13 residues. The CDR3: CATGSGGTDTQYF. The DNA of the CDR3 is TGTGCCACGGGGAGCGGGGGGACAGATACGCAGTATTTT.

The J gene is TRBJ1-5, the V gene TRBV6-6; D not certain. Trimming removed 8 bases from V and 7 bases from J, with 9 bases in between. The CDR3 extends over 11 amino acids. The germline gives CDR1 MNHNY, CDR2 SVGAGI (reference sequence). CDR3 loop: CASGNLQPQHF. The CDR3 coding sequence is TGTGCCAGCGGTAACCTCCAGCCCCAGCATTTT.

This clone was observed a few times. The genes are TRBV2 and TRBJ2-2; 11 bases align to TRBD2. CDR3 length: 15 amino acids. J was trimmed by 9 bases and V by 7 bases; bases with no gene match: 10. Looked up from germline, CDR1 is SNHLY and CDR2 is FYNNEI. The CDR3 region is CASNPSGRSPRELFF. In DNA form, the CDR3 reads TGTGCCAGCAATCCTAGCGGGAGGTCCCCCCGGGAGCTGTTTTTT.

This chain links TRBV9 with TRBJ2-5; D unresolved. This CDR3 comprises 12 residues. Per the germline V gene, CDR1 is SGDLS and CDR2 is YYNGEE. V dropped 0 bases and J dropped 5 bases, with 5 bases sitting between them. The CDR3 sequence is CASSVAGETQYF. The CDR3 region has the DNA TGTGCCAGCAGCGTAGCTGGGGAGACCCAGTACTTC.

V gene TRBV18 combines with J gene TRBJ2-3; D remains unclear. The CDR3 spans 14 residues. Trimming stripped 4 bases from V and 5 bases from J, with 13 bases between. Germline CDR1 and CDR2: KGHSH and LQKENI. CDR3 nucleotides: TGTGCCAGCTCACTCAGCAGGTCAGAAGATACGCAGTATTTT. Protein: CASSLSRSEDTQYF.

The V and J genes are TRBV4-1 and TRBJ2-2, with 9 nucleotides matching TRBD2. Germline CDR1 reads MGHRA; CDR2 reads YSYEKL. Trimming cost V 1 base and J 7 bases; bases outside gene matches: 10. The CDR3 covers 17 residues. CDR3 amino acids: CASSQVVVAGDRGELFF. The CDR3 DNA reads TGCGCCAGCAGCCAAGTCGTCGTAGCGGGAGACCGCGGGGAGCTGTTTTTT.

CDR3 sequence reads: CASRGASGSADTQYF. CDR3 bases: TGTGCCAGCAGGGGAGCTAGCGGGAGTGCAGATACGCAGTATTTT. This chain uses TRBV28 with TRBJ2-3; 10 bases agree with TRBD2. Germline V CDR1 and CDR2: MDHEN, SYDVKM. The V and J ends lost 6 bases and 4 bases, in that order; junction bases with no gene match: 7. CDR3 length: 15 residues.

The rearrangement joins TRBV6-1 to TRBJ2-7; tentatively, D is TRBD1 (7 bases). Deletions cut 5 bases from V and 7 bases from J, with 18 bases between. The CDR3 has 14 amino acids. Germline CDR1 MNHNS, CDR2 SASEGT. CDR3 in amino acids: CASSFQGGSDEQYV. The CDR3 DNA reads as TGTGCCAGCAGTTTCCAGGGGGGATCGGATGAGCAGTACGTC.

The chain joins TRBV6-1 to TRBJ1-5, with 8 bases identical to TRBD1. CDR1 is MNHNS and CDR2 is SASEGT in the germline V gene. This CDR3 contains 14 residues. For the CDR3, the DNA is TGTGCTGCAGGGGGCCTTAACGGGGGTCAGCCCCAGCATTTT. Its translation is CAAGGLNGGQPQHF.

V is TRBV19 and J is TRBJ1-1, with TRBD1 matching over 7 bases. Germline CDR1 reads LNHDA; CDR2 reads SQIVND (reference sequence). The CDR3 runs to 14 residues. V shed 6 bases, J shed 5 bases, and the junction held 9 bases outside the gene matches. CDR3 in amino acids: CASSLPGQKTEAFF. The CDR3 region has the DNA TGTGCCAGTAGCCTACCGGGACAGAAGACTGAAGCTTTCTTT.

The chain uses TRBV7-9 and TRBJ2-7; 9 bases are shared with TRBD2. This CDR3 has 16 residues. Germline CDR1 and CDR2: SEHNR and FQNEAQ (reference sequence). Unmatched junction bases numbered 12, after V lost 7 bases and J lost 2 bases. CDR3 DNA: TGTGCCAGCACCACTATTAGCGGGAGATGGGCCTACGAGCAGTACTTC. Its protein product is CASTTISGRWAYEQYF.

The gene calls are TRBV6-5 and TRBJ2-5, with 7 bases fitting TRBD1. V lost 5 bases and J lost 0; bases outside the gene matches: 3. Germline loops: CDR1 MNHEY, CDR2 SVGAGI. This CDR3 region has 14 residues. CDR3: CASSMGQYQETQYF. Written as DNA, the CDR3 is TGTGCCAGCAGTATGGGACAGTACCAAGAGACCCAGTACTTC.

V is TRBV7-9 and J is TRBJ2-1; 9 bases map to TRBD2. The germline V gene has CDR1 SEHNR and CDR2 FQNEAQ (reference sequence). J lost 4 bases, V lost 5 bases, and 9 bases had no gene match. The CDR3 consists of 16 residues. CDR3 DNA sequence: TGTGCCAGCAGCATAGGGACTAGCTATGTGTACAATGAGCAGTTCTTC. This gives the protein CASSIGTSYVYNEQFF.

The chain links TRBV28 to TRBJ1-1; D ambiguous. V lost 2 bases and J lost 5, with 6 bases in between. This CDR3 contains 12 residues. The germline V gene has CDR1 MDHEN and CDR2 SYDVKM. The CDR3 protein is CASSLRRTEAFF. The DNA for the CDR3 is TGTGCCAGCAGTTTACGGAGGACTGAAGCTTTCTTT. Variable domain in full (rest from reference TRBV28 and TRBJ1-1): DVKVTQSSRYLVKRTGEKVFLECVQDMDHENMFWYRQDPGLGLRLIYFSYDVKMKEKGDIPEGYSVSREKKERFSLILESASTNQTSMYLCASSLRRTEAFFGQGTRLTVV.

The J gene is TRBJ2-7, the V gene TRBV6-5; D remains ambiguous. Trimming took off 5 bases at V and 1 base at J, with 12 bases between the two ends. The CDR3 sequence is 14 residues long. Germline V lookup: CDR1 MNHEY, CDR2 SVGAGI. CDR3 DNA sequence: TGTGCCAGCAGTCTCAGTCCTGGATCCTACGAGCAGTACTTC. Its protein product is CASSLSPGSYEQYF.

V and J are TRBV27 and TRBJ2-1; possible D gene TRBD2, 6 bases. Germline V gene sequence: CDR1 MNHEY, CDR2 SMNVEV (reference sequence). The length of the CDR3 is 14 residues. V lost 2 bases to trimming and J lost 5 bases, with 10 bases between them. For the CDR3, the DNA is TGTGCCAGCAGTTTAGCGGGAAAGGACAATGAGCAGTTCTTC. It specifies CASSLAGKDNEQFF.

The rearrangement uses TRBV29-1 and TRBJ2-4; D is uncertain. CDR3 length: 11 amino acids. Trimming pared 5 bases from V and 7 bases from J, leaving 9 bases between. Per the germline V gene, CDR1 is SQVTM and CDR2 is ANQGSEA. This CDR3 reads CSVQWSNIQYF. The CDR3 DNA is TGCAGCGTTCAGTGGTCGAACATTCAGTACTTC.